This T cell receptor beta chain was documented in a study of human T cells and chemical hapten exposure. Study at large: Weekly scalp doses of diphenylcyclopropenone were given to patients during the approximately 25-week study. Patch tests applied 0.01% DPC to the upper back and were scored after 6 days.

V lost 1 base and J lost 6, with 13 bases in between. The CDR3 contains 14 residues. The V gene's germline CDR1 is SGHVS and CDR2 FQNEAQ. TCRdb re-analysed the RACE reads in MiXCR, keeping a single row per CDR3 protein. The profile shows 95,000 or so distinct CDR3 sequences, about 10% of them singletons. Noted time point: patch test 2, 6 weeks after DPC sensitization. As for treatment: therapeutic diphenylcyclopropenone sensitization with weekly scalp DPC. The material sequenced was whole blood, taken in connection with sensitization to the hapten diphenylcyclopropenone (DPC). This chain uses TRBV7-8 with TRBJ2-7; maybe TRBD2 (5 bases). This receptor was obtained from a woman in her thirties or forties with alopecia areata. Some clones in this sample may be carry-over from other donors' samples. CDR3 sequence: CASSLVAGRGEQYF. As DNA, the CDR3 is TGTGCCAGCAGCTTAGTCGCGGGTAGAGGCGAGCAGTACTTC.